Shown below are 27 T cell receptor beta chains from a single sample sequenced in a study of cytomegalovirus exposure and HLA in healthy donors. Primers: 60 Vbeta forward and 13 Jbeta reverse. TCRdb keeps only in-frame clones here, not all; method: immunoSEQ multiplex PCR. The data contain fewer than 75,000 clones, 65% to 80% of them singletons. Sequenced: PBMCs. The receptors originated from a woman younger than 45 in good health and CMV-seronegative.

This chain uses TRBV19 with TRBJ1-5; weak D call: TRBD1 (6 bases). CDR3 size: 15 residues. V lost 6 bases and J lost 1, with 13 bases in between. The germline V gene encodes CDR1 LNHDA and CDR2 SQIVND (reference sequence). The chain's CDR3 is CASRLQGSSNQPQHF. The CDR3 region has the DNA TGTGCCAGTAGATTACAGGGAAGCAGCAATCAGCCCCAGCATTTT.

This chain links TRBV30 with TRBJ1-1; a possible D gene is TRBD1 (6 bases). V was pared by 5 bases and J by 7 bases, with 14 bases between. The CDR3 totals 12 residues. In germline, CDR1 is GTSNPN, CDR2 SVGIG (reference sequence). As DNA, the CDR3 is TGTGCCTGGGACCGCCGGGACAATGAAGCTTTCTTT. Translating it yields CAWDRRDNEAFF.

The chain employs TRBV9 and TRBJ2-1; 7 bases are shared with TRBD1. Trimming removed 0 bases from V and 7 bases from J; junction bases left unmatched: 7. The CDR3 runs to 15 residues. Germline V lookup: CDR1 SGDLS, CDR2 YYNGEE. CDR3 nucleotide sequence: TGTGCCAGCAGCGTAGTTGAGGGGGCGAGGAATGAGCAGTTCTTC. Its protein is CASSVVEGARNEQFF.

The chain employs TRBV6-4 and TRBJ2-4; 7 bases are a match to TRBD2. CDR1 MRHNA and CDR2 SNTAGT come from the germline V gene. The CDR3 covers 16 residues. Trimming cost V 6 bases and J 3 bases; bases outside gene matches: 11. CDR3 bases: TGTGCCAGCAGGACGGCCGGGCGGGAGTACAAAAACATTCAGTACTTC. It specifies CASRTAGREYKNIQYF.

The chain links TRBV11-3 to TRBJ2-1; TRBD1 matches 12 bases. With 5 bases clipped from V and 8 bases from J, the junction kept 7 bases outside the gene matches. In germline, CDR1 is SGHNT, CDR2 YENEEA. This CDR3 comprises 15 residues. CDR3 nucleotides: TGTGCCAGCAGCAAGGGACAGGGGGCGGGCGATGAGCAGTTCTTC. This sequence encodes CASSKGQGAGDEQFF.

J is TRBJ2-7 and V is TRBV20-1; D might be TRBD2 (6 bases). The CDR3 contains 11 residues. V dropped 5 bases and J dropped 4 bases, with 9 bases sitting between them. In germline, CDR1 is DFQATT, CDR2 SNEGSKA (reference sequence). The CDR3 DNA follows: TGCAGTGCTCGGGACTCTTACGAGCAGTACGTC. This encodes CSARDSYEQYV.

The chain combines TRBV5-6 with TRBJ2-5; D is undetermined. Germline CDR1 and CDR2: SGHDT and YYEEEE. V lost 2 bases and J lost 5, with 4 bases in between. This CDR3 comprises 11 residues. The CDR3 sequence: CASSLEETQYF. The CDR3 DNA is TGTGCCAGCAGCTTAGAGGAGACCCAGTACTTC.

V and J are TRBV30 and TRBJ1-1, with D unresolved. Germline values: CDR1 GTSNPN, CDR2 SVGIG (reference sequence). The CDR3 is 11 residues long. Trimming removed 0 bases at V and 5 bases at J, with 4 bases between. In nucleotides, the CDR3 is TGTGCCTGGAGTGTACAAACTGAAGCTTTCTTT. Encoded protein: CAWSVQTEAFF.

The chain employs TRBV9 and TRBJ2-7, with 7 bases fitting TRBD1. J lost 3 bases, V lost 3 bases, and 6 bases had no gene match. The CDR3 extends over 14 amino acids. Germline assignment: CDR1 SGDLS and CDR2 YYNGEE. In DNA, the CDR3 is TGTGCCAGCAGCGACGGGACAGTGGACTACGAGCAGTACTTC. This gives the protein CASSDGTVDYEQYF.

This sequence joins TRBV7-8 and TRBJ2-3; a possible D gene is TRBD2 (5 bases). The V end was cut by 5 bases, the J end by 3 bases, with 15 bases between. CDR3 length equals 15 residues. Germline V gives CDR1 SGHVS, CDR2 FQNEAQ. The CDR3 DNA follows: TGTGCCAGCAGCCCTGTTGGATGGAGGACAGATACGCAGTATTTT. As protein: CASSPVGWRTDTQYF.

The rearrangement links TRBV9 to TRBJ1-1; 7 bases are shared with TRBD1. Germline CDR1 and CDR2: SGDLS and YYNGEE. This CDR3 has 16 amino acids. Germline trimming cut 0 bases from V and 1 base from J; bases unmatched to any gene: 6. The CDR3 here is CASSVGGRGSNTEAFF. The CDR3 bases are TGTGCCAGCAGCGTAGGTGGCAGGGGGTCGAACACTGAAGCTTTCTTT.

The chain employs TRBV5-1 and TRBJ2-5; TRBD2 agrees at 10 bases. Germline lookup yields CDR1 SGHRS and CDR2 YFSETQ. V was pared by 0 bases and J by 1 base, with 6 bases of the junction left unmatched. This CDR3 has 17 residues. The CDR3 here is CASSLGGLADTQETQYF. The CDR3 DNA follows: TGCGCCAGCAGCTTGGGAGGACTAGCGGATACCCAAGAGACCCAGTACTTC.

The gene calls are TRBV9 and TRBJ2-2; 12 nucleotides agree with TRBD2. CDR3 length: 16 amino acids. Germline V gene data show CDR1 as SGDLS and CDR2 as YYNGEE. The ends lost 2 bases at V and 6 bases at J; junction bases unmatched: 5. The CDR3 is CASSVVLAGGPGELFF. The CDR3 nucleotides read TGTGCCAGCAGCGTGGTCCTAGCGGGGGGGCCCGGGGAGCTGTTTTTT.

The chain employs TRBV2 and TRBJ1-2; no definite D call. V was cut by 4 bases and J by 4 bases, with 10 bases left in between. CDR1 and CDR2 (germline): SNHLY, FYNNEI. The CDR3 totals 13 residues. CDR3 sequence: CASSAEEGYGYTF. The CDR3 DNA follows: TGTGCCAGCAGTGCAGAGGAGGGCTATGGCTACACCTTC.

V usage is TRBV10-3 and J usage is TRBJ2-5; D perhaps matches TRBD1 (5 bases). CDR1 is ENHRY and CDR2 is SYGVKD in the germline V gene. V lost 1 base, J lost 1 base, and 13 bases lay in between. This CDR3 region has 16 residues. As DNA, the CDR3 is TGTGCCATCAGTGAGTACCTTGACAGCGCCCAAGAGACCCAGTACTTC. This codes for CAISEYLDSAQETQYF.

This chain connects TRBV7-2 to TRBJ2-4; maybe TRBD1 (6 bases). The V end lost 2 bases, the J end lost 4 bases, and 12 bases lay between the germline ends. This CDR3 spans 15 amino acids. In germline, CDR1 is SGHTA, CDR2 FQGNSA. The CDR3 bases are TGTGCCAGCAGCTTACGGGACACCTTAAAAAACATTCAGTACTTC. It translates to CASSLRDTLKNIQYF.

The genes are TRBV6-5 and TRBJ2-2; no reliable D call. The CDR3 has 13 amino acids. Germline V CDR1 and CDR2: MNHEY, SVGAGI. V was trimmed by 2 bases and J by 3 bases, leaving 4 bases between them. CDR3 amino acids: CASSYIDTGELFF. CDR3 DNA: TGTGCCAGCAGTTACATAGACACCGGGGAGCTGTTTTTT.

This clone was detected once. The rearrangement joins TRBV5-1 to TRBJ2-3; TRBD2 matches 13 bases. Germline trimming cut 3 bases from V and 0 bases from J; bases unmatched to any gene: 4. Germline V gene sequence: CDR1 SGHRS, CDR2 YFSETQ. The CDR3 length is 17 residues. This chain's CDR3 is CASSSGTSGVSTDTQYF. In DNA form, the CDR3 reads TGCGCCAGCAGCTCGGGGACTAGCGGGGTGAGCACAGATACGCAGTATTTT.

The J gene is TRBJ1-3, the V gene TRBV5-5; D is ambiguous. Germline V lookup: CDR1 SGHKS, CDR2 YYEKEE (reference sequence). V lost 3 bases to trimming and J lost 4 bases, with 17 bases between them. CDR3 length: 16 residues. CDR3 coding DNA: TGTGCCAGCAGCTCTACTCCATTCGCAGGCGGAAACACCATATATTTT. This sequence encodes CASSSTPFAGGNTIYF.

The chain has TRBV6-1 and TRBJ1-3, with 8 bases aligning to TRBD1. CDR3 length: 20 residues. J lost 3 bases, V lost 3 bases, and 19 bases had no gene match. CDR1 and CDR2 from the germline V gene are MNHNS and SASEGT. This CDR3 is CASSEHPGTGRTLDGNTIYF. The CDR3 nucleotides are TGTGCCAGCAGTGAGCATCCCGGGACAGGACGGACCCTTGATGGAAACACCATATATTTT.

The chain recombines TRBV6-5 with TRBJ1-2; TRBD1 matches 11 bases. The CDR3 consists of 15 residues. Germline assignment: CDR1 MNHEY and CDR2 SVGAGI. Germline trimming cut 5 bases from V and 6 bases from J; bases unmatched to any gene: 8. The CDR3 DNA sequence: TGTGCCAGCAGTAGGGGGACAGGGGGGAAACATGGCTACACCTTC. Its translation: CASSRGTGGKHGYTF.

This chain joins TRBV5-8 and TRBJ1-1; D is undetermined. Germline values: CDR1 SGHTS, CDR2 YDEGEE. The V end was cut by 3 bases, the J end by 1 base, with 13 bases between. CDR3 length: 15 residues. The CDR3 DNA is TGTGCCAGCAGCTCCTCGGGAGCTAAGAACACTGAAGCTTTCTTT. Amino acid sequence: CASSSSGAKNTEAFF.

The chain's CDR3 is CASSLGLAGADTQYF. In DNA, the CDR3 is TGTGCCAGCAGCTTAGGACTAGCGGGGGCAGATACGCAGTATTTT. The rearrangement joins TRBV7-7 to TRBJ2-3, with TRBD2 identical over 12 bases. V shed 1 base, J shed 4 bases, and the junction held 0 bases outside the gene matches. The length of the CDR3 is 15 residues. In germline, CDR1 is SSHAT, CDR2 FNYEAQ (reference sequence).

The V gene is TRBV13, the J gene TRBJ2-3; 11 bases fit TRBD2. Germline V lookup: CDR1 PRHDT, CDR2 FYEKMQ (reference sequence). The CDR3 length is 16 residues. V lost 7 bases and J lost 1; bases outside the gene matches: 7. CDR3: CASTSIAGGRTDTQYF. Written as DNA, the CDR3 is TGTGCCAGCACCTCCATAGCGGGAGGGCGCACAGATACGCAGTATTTT.

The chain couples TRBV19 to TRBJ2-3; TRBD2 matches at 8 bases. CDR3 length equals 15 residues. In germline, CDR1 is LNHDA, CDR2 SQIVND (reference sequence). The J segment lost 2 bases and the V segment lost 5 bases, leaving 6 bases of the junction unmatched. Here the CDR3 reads CASSWERGYTDTQYF. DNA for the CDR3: TGTGCCAGTAGTTGGGAGCGGGGGTACACAGATACGCAGTATTTT. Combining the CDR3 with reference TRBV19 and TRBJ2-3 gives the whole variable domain DGGITQSPKYLFRKEGQNVTLSCEQNLNHDAMYWYRQDPGQGLRLIYYSQIVNDFQKGDIAEGYSVSREKKESFPLTVTSAQKNPTAFYLCASSWERGYTDTQYFGPGTRLTVL.

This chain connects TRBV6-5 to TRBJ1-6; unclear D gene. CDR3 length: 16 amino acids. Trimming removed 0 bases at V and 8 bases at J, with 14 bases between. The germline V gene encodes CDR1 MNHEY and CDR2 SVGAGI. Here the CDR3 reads CASSYSPTTGYSPLHF. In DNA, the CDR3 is TGTGCCAGCAGTTACTCGCCGACAACGGGGTATTCACCCCTCCACTTT.

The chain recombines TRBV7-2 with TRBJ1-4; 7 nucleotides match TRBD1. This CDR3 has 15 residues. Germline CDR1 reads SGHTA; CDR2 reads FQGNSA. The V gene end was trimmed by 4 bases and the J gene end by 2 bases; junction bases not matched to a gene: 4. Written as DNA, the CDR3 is TGTGCCAGCAGCTCCCGCAGGGGGACTAATGAAAAACTGTTTTTT. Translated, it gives CASSSRRGTNEKLFF.